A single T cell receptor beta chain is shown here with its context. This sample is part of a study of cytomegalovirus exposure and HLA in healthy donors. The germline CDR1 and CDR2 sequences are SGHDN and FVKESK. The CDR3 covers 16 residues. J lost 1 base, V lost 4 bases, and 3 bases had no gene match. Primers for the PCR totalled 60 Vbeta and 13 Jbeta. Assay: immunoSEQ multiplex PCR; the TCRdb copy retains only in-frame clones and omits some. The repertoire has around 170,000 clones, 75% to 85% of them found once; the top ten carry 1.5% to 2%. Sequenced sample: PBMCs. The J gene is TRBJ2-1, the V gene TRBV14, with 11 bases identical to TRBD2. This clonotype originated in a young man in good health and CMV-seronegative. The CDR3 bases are TGTGCCAGCAGCCGCCGACTAGCGGGGTCCTACAATGAGCAGTTCTTC. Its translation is CASSRRLAGSYNEQFF.